This T cell receptor beta chain was captured by sequencing in a study of glioma-infiltrating T cells. Study-level findings and limits: Above-expected tissue-blood divergence occurred in all gliomas, most in low-grade ones.

The iRepertoire nested amplicon-rescue multiplex PCR amplified TCR alpha and beta CDR3s from RNA. Tissue mRNA or PBMC total RNA, 100-400 ng, went into one-step reverse transcription and amplification. TCRdb reprocessed the multiplex PCR reads with MiXCR, giving one entry per CDR3 protein. Of under 200,000 distinct CDR3 sequences in the sample, around 45% are singletons; the top ten hold roughly 5.2%. Notes on this clonotype: Its specificity is not known. Relative to the germline gene, one junction end is altered; a read error may explain this.

The CDR3 spans 16 residues. Germline V CDR1 and CDR2: MGHRA, YSYEKL. This sequence originates from a human donor with low-grade glioma or glioblastoma, undergoing nonglioma brain surgery, or in good health (not recorded which). Source material: glioma tissue, nonneoplastic brain tissue, or PBMCs (not recorded which). J is TRBJ1-3 and V is TRBV4-1, with no clear D. CDR3 sequence (DNA): TGCACCAGCAGCCAAGAAGATGGGGACTCTGGAAACACCATATATTTT. Translated: CTSSQEDGDSGNTIYF.